Shown below are 15 T cell receptor beta chains from a single sample sequenced in a study of a mutant IDH1 vaccine in newly diagnosed glioma. Described time point: baseline, week 1 (first vaccination visit). Treatment indicated: pre-vaccination baseline after standard-of-care therapy. The repertoire was sequenced with immunoSEQ multiplex PCR; TCRdb's copy has only in-frame clones and lacks some. The table has roughly 70,000 clones, over 70% seen once; the top ten hold over 4%. Specimen: peripheral blood mononuclear cells (PBMCs), collected from a glioma patient treated with radiotherapy, temozolomide or both. The receptor set was obtained from a woman in her late teens or twenties with glioma. Some clones in this sample may be carry-over from other donors' samples.

This clone was seen ten or more times. V usage is TRBV5-8 and J usage is TRBJ1-1; D unresolved. CDR1 and CDR2 (germline): SGHTS, YDEGEE. CDR3 length: 12 residues. The V gene lost 4 bases and the J gene lost 0 bases, with 4 bases spanning the gap. In nucleotides, the CDR3 is TGTGCCAGCAGCCTGATGAACACTGAAGCTTTCTTT. This codes for CASSLMNTEAFF.

The V gene is TRBV18, the J gene TRBJ1-1, with 7 positions matching TRBD1. V lost 3 bases, J lost 3 bases, and 4 bases stayed unmatched. Germline CDR1 reads KGHSH; CDR2 reads LQKENI. The CDR3 is 14 residues long. The CDR3 DNA sequence: TGTGCCAGCTCACCGACAGGGCGTCACACTGAAGCTTTCTTT. Translating it yields CASSPTGRHTEAFF.

The chain has TRBV10-1 and TRBJ1-2; D ambiguous. V dropped 11 bases and J dropped 0 bases, with 16 bases sitting between them. Looked up from germline, CDR1 is WNHNN and CDR2 is SYGVQD (reference sequence). The CDR3 totals 14 residues. The CDR3 is CAPKPPGANYGYTF. The CDR3, as DNA: TGCGCCCCCAAGCCACCAGGAGCTAACTATGGCTACACCTTC.

CDR3 in amino acids: CASSYSKDSNQPQHF. The CDR3 nucleotides are TGTGCCAGCAGTTACTCGAAGGACAGCAATCAGCCCCAGCATTTT. This sequence joins TRBV6-5 and TRBJ1-5; D remains ambiguous. The CDR3 loop spans 15 amino acids. In germline, CDR1 is MNHEY, CDR2 SVGAGI. Trimming stripped 0 bases from V and 1 base from J, with 7 bases between.

The V and J genes are TRBV2 and TRBJ2-2; D gene ambiguous. Germline assignment: CDR1 SNHLY and CDR2 FYNNEI. The CDR3 contains 12 residues. The V and J ends lost 7 bases and 1 base respectively, with 4 bases between them. As DNA, the CDR3 is TGTGCCAGCAAGGAGAACACCGGGGAGCTGTTTTTT. Residues: CASKENTGELFF.

The genes are TRBV18 and TRBJ1-2; tentatively, D is TRBD1 (5 bases). Germline CDR1 is KGHSH and CDR2 is LQKENI. The CDR3 sequence is 15 residues long. Trimming cost V 1 base and J 4 bases, with 13 bases left between them. CDR3 DNA sequence: TGTGCCAGCTCACCACGAGCCGACAGAAGCTATGGCTACACCTTC. Protein product: CASSPRADRSYGYTF.

The chain joins TRBV7-6 to TRBJ2-5; no clear D gene. This CDR3 has 15 amino acids. V lost 5 bases and J lost 2, with 15 bases in between. CDR1 and CDR2 (germline): SGHVS, FNYEAQ. The CDR3 coding sequence is TGTGCCAGCAGCAACCCCTACCGAAATCAAGAGACCCAGTACTTC. Amino acids: CASSNPYRNQETQYF.

The chain links TRBV5-4 to TRBJ1-1, with TRBD1 matching over 9 bases. V lost 3 bases to trimming and J lost 6 bases; unmatched junction nucleotides: 6. Germline CDR1 and CDR2: SGHNT and YYREEE (reference sequence). CDR3 length: 14 amino acids. The CDR3 sequence is CASSWDRVVAEAFF. The CDR3 DNA reads as TGTGCCAGCAGCTGGGACAGGGTAGTGGCTGAAGCTTTCTTT.

V is TRBV19 and J is TRBJ2-2, with D possibly TRBD2 on 6 matching bases. Germline V gene data show CDR1 as LNHDA and CDR2 as SQIVND (reference sequence). Trimming stripped 7 bases from V and 5 bases from J, with 14 bases between. The CDR3 totals 14 residues. The CDR3 region has the DNA TGTGCCAGTACCTTGGCGGGGTCAACCGGGGAGCTGTTTTTT. Residues: CASTLAGSTGELFF.

The V and J genes are TRBV7-8 and TRBJ1-5, with D tentatively TRBD1 (6 bases). Germline values: CDR1 SGHVS, CDR2 FQNEAQ. Trimming took 4 bases from V and 6 from J, leaving 13 bases between them. This CDR3 contains 14 residues. The CDR3 DNA sequence: TGTGCCAGCAGCTCCTTGGGGGGCGGTCAGCCCCAGCATTTT. This translates into CASSSLGGGQPQHF.

The rearrangement joins TRBV5-1 to TRBJ2-1; 7 bases agree with TRBD1. Germline assignment: CDR1 SGHRS and CDR2 YFSETQ. V trimming: 0 bases; J trimming: 0 bases; junction bases outside the gene matches: 3. The CDR3 contains 16 residues. CDR3 in amino acids: CASSLETGYSYNEQFF. The CDR3 region has the DNA TGCGCCAGCAGCTTGGAGACAGGGTACTCCTACAATGAGCAGTTCTTC. Full variable domain (missing parts from reference TRBV5-1 and TRBJ2-1): KAGVTQTPRYLIKTRGQQVTLSCSPISGHRSVSWYQQTPGQGLQFLFEYFSETQRNKGNFPGRFSGRQFSNSRSEMNVSTLELGDSALYLCASSLETGYSYNEQFFGPGTRLTVL.

This rearrangement joins TRBV6-5 to TRBJ2-7, with D tentatively TRBD1 (5 bases). The CDR3 length is 16 residues. The V and J ends lost 2 bases and 5 bases respectively, with 19 bases between them. Germline CDR1 reads MNHEY; CDR2 reads SVGAGI. The CDR3 bases are TGTGCCAGCAGTTACGATAGGTGGGGCTCAGGGAACGAGCAGTACTTC. It is translated as CASSYDRWGSGNEQYF.

This chain links TRBV20-1 with TRBJ2-3; D gene unclear. The CDR3 extends over 11 amino acids. Germline assignment: CDR1 DFQATT and CDR2 SNEGSKA (reference sequence). The V gene lost 5 bases and the J gene lost 3 bases, with 6 bases spanning the gap. The CDR3 sequence is CSARITDTQYF. CDR3 nucleotide sequence: TGCAGTGCTCGGATAACAGATACGCAGTATTTT.

This chain links TRBV10-3 with TRBJ1-2; D may be TRBD1 (6 bases). Trimming cost V 2 bases and J 8 bases, with 9 bases left between them. CDR1 ENHRY and CDR2 SYGVKD come from the germline V gene. The CDR3 consists of 12 residues. Here the CDR3 DNA reads TGTGCCATCAGTGAGGGGACAACGGGCTACACCTTC. Translating it yields CAISEGTTGYTF.

The rearrangement uses TRBV4-1 and TRBJ1-4; 9 nucleotides line up with TRBD1. The V gene end was trimmed by 1 base and the J gene end by 5 bases; junction bases not matched to a gene: 8. The germline V gene encodes CDR1 MGHRA and CDR2 YSYEKL. CDR3 size: 17 residues. The CDR3 nucleotides read TGCGCCAGCAGCCAAGCGAGACAGGGGGATCCCAATGAAAAACTGTTTTTT. It encodes CASSQARQGDPNEKLFF.